These T cell receptor beta chains were read from a single sample in a study of human T cells and chemical hapten exposure. TCRdb recomputed calls from the RACE reads with MiXCR, one row per CDR3 protein. The sample yields some 32,000 distinct CDR3 sequences, 5% to 6% seen once. Sample: whole blood, taken in connection with sensitization to the hapten diphenylcyclopropenone (DPC). Receptors were obtained from a man aged 25 to 40 with alopecia areata. Some clones in this sample may be carry-over from other donors' samples. CDR3s include the opening cysteine and the closing phenylalanine or tryptophan. Fields, in order: clone size, J gene, V gene, D gene, CDR3 protein, CDR3 DNA. D genes are given only for firm matches. Part of the rows lack a size; the others show once, few, many or a class for expanded clones.

many TRBJ1-3 TRBV6-6 . CASRVGGRSGNTIYF TGTGCCAGCAGAGTTGGGGGCCGGTCTGGAAACACCATATATTTT
many TRBJ2-3 TRBV6-6 . CASSYWPGRTDTQYF TGTGCCAGCAGTTACTGGCCGGGAAGGACGGATACGCAGTATTTT
many TRBJ2-1 TRBV7-6 TRBD2 CASSDGTSGGMEQFF TGTGCCAGCAGCGACGGGACTAGCGGGGGCATGGAGCAGTTCTTC
many TRBJ2-5 TRBV5-1 TRBD1 CASSPGTGGKETQYF TGCGCCAGCAGCCCAGGGACAGGGGGCAAGGAGACCCAGTACTTC
many TRBJ2-7 TRBV30 . CAWSRLSSYEQYF TGTGCCTGGAGTCGGCTTAGCTCCTACGAGCAGTACTTC
many TRBJ1-2 TRBV4-2 . CASSQDLLGPSTF TGTGCCAGCAGCCAAGATTTGCTAGGGCCCTCCACCTTC
many TRBJ2-1 TRBV29-1 . CSAQRTGEQFF TGCAGCGCACAGAGGACCGGTGAGCAGTTCTTC
many TRBJ1-2 TRBV4-2 TRBD1 CASSQDLRTGNGYTF TGTGCCAGCAGCCAAGACCTCCGGACAGGGAATGGCTACACCTTC
many TRBJ2-7 TRBV4-3 . CASSQGPSRDAYEQYF TGCGCCAGCAGCCAAGGTCCTTCCCGGGACGCCTACGAGCAGTACTTC
many TRBJ1-1 TRBV7-2 . CASSSRGQTEAFF TGTGCCAGCAGTTCTCGGGGGCAAACTGAAGCTTTCTTT
many TRBJ2-2 TRBV27 . CASSLFQGNPGELFF TGTGCCAGCAGTTTATTCCAGGGTAATCCCGGGGAGCTGTTTTTT
many TRBJ2-1 TRBV2 . CASRAASGIHNEQFF TGTGCCAGCAGAGCTGCCTCTGGGATCCACAATGAGCAGTTCTTC
many TRBJ1-2 TRBV27 . CASSRDTLYGYTF TGTGCCAGCAGTCGCGACACCCTCTATGGCTACACCTTC
medium-sized TRBJ2-5 TRBV10-1 . CASSGSSETQYF TGCGCCAGCAGCGGGAGCAGTGAGACCCAGTACTTC
. TRBJ2-3 TRBV20-1 TRBD2 CSIKGLAGTDTQYF TGCAGCATCAAAGGGCTAGCGGGAACAGATACGCAGTATTTT
. TRBJ2-2 TRBV30 . CAWSARLGWTGELFF TGTGCCTGGAGTGCGAGACTCGGGTGGACCGGGGAGCTGTTTTTT
many TRBJ1-1 TRBV20-1 . CSARWGEGATEAFF TGCAGTGCTAGGTGGGGGGAAGGGGCCACTGAAGCTTTCTTT